This T cell receptor beta chain was identified in a study of blood T cell repertoires in COVID-19. Data came from immunoSEQ multiplex PCR; TCRdb stores just in-frame clones and leaves some out. In the table there are roughly 200,000 clones, about 85% of which are singletons. This CDR3 region has 12 residues. The germline V gene has CDR1 SGHNT and CDR2 YENEEA. V was cut by 5 bases and J by 1 base, with 5 bases left in between. Cohorts were assigned according to the clinical history that participants reported. Recovered participants had two consecutive negative NP/OP PCR tests, healthcare professional clearance, or symptom resolution.

The chain combines TRBV11-3 with TRBJ1-1; weak D call: TRBD1 (5 bases). The sequence derives from a woman under 40 who had recovered from COVID-19. The material sequenced was PBMCs or T cells enriched from blood (not recorded which). CDR3 in DNA: TGTGCCAGCAGCGGACAGAACACTGAAGCTTTCTTT. Translation gives CASSGQNTEAFF.